Listed below are T cell receptor beta chains from one sample, sequenced in a study of beta chain features in type 1 diabetes. TCRdb keeps only in-frame clones here, not all; method: immunoSEQ multiplex PCR. The sample holds hundreds of thousands of clones, about an eighth seen once. The sequenced material came from naive CD4+ T cells from blood. Every receptor here comes from a man younger than 35 with type 1 diabetes. The CDR3 runs from the conserved cysteine through the conserved F or W. The order of the fields is J gene, V gene, D gene, clone size, CDR3 protein, CDR3 DNA. A D gene is named only where the DNA matches it firmly. Not every row has a clone size; where given, it reads once, few, many or a size class.

J gene: TRBJ1-4; V gene: TRBV4-1; D gene: NA; clone size: NA; CDR3 protein: CASSQLPAGAATNEKLFF; CDR3 DNA: TGCGCCAGCAGCCAGCTCCCGGCTGGGGCCGCAACTAATGAAAAACTGTTTTTT
J gene: TRBJ1-1; V gene: TRBV2; D gene: NA; clone size: NA; CDR3 protein: CASSLIGRDAEAFF; CDR3 DNA: TGTGCCAGCAGCCTTATTGGGAGGGACGCTGAAGCTTTCTTT
J gene: TRBJ1-1; V gene: TRBV7-6; D gene: TRBD1; clone size: NA; CDR3 protein: CASSWQGGGFTEAFF; CDR3 DNA: TGTGCCAGCAGCTGGCAAGGGGGCGGGTTCACTGAAGCTTTCTTT
J gene: TRBJ2-3; V gene: TRBV11-2; D gene: NA; clone size: NA; CDR3 protein: CASSLDGVHTDTQYF; CDR3 DNA: TGTGCCAGCAGCTTAGACGGGGTGCACACAGATACGCAGTATTTT
J gene: TRBJ1-5; V gene: TRBV30; D gene: NA; clone size: few; CDR3 protein: CAWSVTPSNQPQHF; CDR3 DNA: TGTGCCTGGAGTGTCACACCTAGCAATCAGCCCCAGCATTTT
J gene: TRBJ1-1; V gene: TRBV30; D gene: NA; clone size: few; CDR3 protein: CAWSSGSTEAFF; CDR3 DNA: TGTGCCTGGAGTTCGGGGAGCACTGAAGCTTTCTTT
J gene: TRBJ2-2; V gene: TRBV4-1; D gene: NA; clone size: few; CDR3 protein: CASRQTNTGELFF; CDR3 DNA: TGCGCCAGCCGACAGACTAACACCGGGGAGCTGTTTTTT
J gene: TRBJ1-2; V gene: TRBV9; D gene: TRBD1; clone size: NA; CDR3 protein: CASSAGQGGGSTYGYTF; CDR3 DNA: TGTGCCAGCAGCGCGGGACAGGGTGGGGGTTCAACCTATGGCTACACCTTC
J gene: TRBJ1-5; V gene: TRBV10-3; D gene: NA; clone size: NA; CDR3 protein: CAISQGMDQPQHF; CDR3 DNA: TGTGCCATCAGCCAAGGAATGGATCAGCCCCAGCATTTT
J gene: TRBJ2-7; V gene: TRBV10-1; D gene: NA; clone size: few; CDR3 protein: CASSESVSEQYF; CDR3 DNA: TGCGCCAGCAGTGAGTCAGTCTCCGAGCAGTACTTC
J gene: TRBJ1-6; V gene: TRBV15; D gene: NA; clone size: NA; CDR3 protein: CATAGGFGASPLHF; CDR3 DNA: TGTGCCACCGCTGGGGGCTTTGGGGCTTCACCCCTCCACTTT
J gene: TRBJ2-7; V gene: TRBV7-9; D gene: NA; clone size: NA; CDR3 protein: CASSLIPLPLEF; CDR3 DNA: TGTGCCAGCAGCTTAATCCCTCTCCCTCTGGAGTTC
J gene: TRBJ2-7; V gene: TRBV7-9; D gene: NA; clone size: NA; CDR3 protein: CASSPTGNSYEQYF; CDR3 DNA: TGTGCCAGCAGCCCAACAGGGAACTCCTACGAGCAGTACTTC
J gene: TRBJ2-5; V gene: TRBV29-1; D gene: NA; clone size: few; CDR3 protein: CSVERSQAQETQYF; CDR3 DNA: TGCAGCGTTGAAAGGAGCCAGGCCCAAGAGACCCAGTACTTC
J gene: TRBJ2-5; V gene: TRBV27; D gene: NA; clone size: NA; CDR3 protein: CASSSLIRAATQYF; CDR3 DNA: TGTGCCAGCAGTTCCCTAATCAGGGCGGCGACCCAGTACTTC
J gene: TRBJ2-7; V gene: TRBV14; D gene: TRBD2; clone size: NA; CDR3 protein: CASSQSVFRGVREQYF; CDR3 DNA: TGTGCCAGCAGCCAAAGTGTATTTCGGGGGGTTCGGGAGCAGTACTTC
J gene: TRBJ2-2; V gene: TRBV5-4; D gene: TRBD1; clone size: NA; CDR3 protein: CASSREQGFTGELFF; CDR3 DNA: TGTGCCAGCAGCCGAGAACAGGGGTTCACCGGGGAGCTGTTTTTT
J gene: TRBJ2-3; V gene: TRBV9; D gene: NA; clone size: NA; CDR3 protein: CASSARQPMADTQYF; CDR3 DNA: TGTGCCAGCAGCGCCCGACAACCCATGGCGGATACGCAGTATTTT
J gene: TRBJ2-2; V gene: TRBV7-2; D gene: NA; clone size: few; CDR3 protein: CASSLEVSILNTGELFF; CDR3 DNA: TGTGCCAGCAGCTTAGAAGTTAGCATTCTGAACACCGGGGAGCTGTTTTTT
J gene: TRBJ2-1; V gene: TRBV2; D gene: NA; clone size: NA; CDR3 protein: CASRNRAPKYNEQFF; CDR3 DNA: TGTGCCAGCAGAAACAGGGCACCAAAGTACAATGAGCAGTTCTTC
J gene: TRBJ1-1; V gene: TRBV30; D gene: NA; clone size: few; CDR3 protein: CAWSVASRGVSTEAFF; CDR3 DNA: TGTGCCTGGAGTGTAGCCAGCCGTGGGGTAAGCACTGAAGCTTTCTTT
J gene: TRBJ1-5; V gene: TRBV6-6; D gene: NA; clone size: NA; CDR3 protein: CASSFRAADQPQHF; CDR3 DNA: TGTGCCAGCAGTTTCAGGGCGGCGGATCAGCCCCAGCATTTT
J gene: TRBJ2-7; V gene: TRBV19; D gene: NA; clone size: NA; CDR3 protein: CASRPDKEHEQYF; CDR3 DNA: TGTGCCAGTAGGCCGGACAAGGAGCACGAGCAGTACTTC
J gene: TRBJ2-2; V gene: TRBV5-1; D gene: NA; clone size: once; CDR3 protein: CASSWSGPQGSGELFF; CDR3 DNA: TGCGCCAGCAGCTGGTCCGGACCCCAGGGTTCCGGGGAGCTGTTTTTT
J gene: TRBJ1-2; V gene: TRBV6-5; D gene: NA; clone size: few; CDR3 protein: CASSYSSTASNYGYTF; CDR3 DNA: TGTGCCAGCAGTTACTCGAGTACAGCCAGTAACTATGGCTACACCTTC
J gene: TRBJ1-6; V gene: TRBV30; D gene: NA; clone size: NA; CDR3 protein: CVWNTASLNNSPLHF; CDR3 DNA: TGTGTCTGGAATACGGCCTCACTTAACAATTCACCCCTCCACTTT
J gene: TRBJ2-3; V gene: TRBV20-1; D gene: TRBD2; clone size: NA; CDR3 protein: CSAGGVDTQYF; CDR3 DNA: TGCAGTGCGGGAGGGGTAGATACGCAGTATTTT
J gene: TRBJ1-1; V gene: TRBV9; D gene: TRBD1; clone size: few; CDR3 protein: CASSARQGTNTEAFF; CDR3 DNA: TGTGCCAGCAGCGCACGACAGGGGACGAACACTGAAGCTTTCTTT
J gene: TRBJ1-5; V gene: TRBV25-1; D gene: NA; clone size: few; CDR3 protein: CASSGGIRGSNQPQHF; CDR3 DNA: TGTGCCAGCAGTGGAGGCATCAGGGGAAGCAATCAGCCCCAGCATTTT
J gene: TRBJ2-6; V gene: TRBV9; D gene: TRBD2; clone size: few; CDR3 protein: CASSARGVLLSGANVLTF; CDR3 DNA: TGTGCCAGCAGCGCCCGGGGGGTGTTACTCTCTGGGGCCAACGTCCTGACTTTC
J gene: TRBJ1-3; V gene: TRBV30; D gene: NA; clone size: few; CDR3 protein: CAWTRGSGNTIYF; CDR3 DNA: TGTGCCTGGACTAGGGGATCCGGAAACACCATATATTTT
J gene: TRBJ1-4; V gene: TRBV7-9; D gene: NA; clone size: few; CDR3 protein: CASSPTGGPAEKLFF; CDR3 DNA: TGTGCCAGCAGCCCGACGGGTGGGCCCGCCGAAAAACTGTTTTTT
J gene: TRBJ1-2; V gene: TRBV4-1; D gene: NA; clone size: NA; CDR3 protein: CASSQGSRGPNYGYTF; CDR3 DNA: TGCGCCAGCAGCCAAGGCTCCCGAGGGCCTAACTATGGCTACACCTTC
J gene: TRBJ2-5; V gene: TRBV5-1; D gene: NA; clone size: NA; CDR3 protein: CASSFRGGIEETQYF; CDR3 DNA: TGCGCCAGCAGCTTCAGGGGGGGTATCGAAGAGACCCAGTACTTC
J gene: TRBJ2-2; V gene: TRBV11-2; D gene: TRBD1; clone size: few; CDR3 protein: CASSLDGAGGFGELFF; CDR3 DNA: TGTGCCAGCAGCTTAGATGGGGCAGGGGGCTTCGGGGAGCTGTTTTTT
J gene: TRBJ1-6; V gene: TRBV29-1; D gene: TRBD1; clone size: few; CDR3 protein: CSVRTGTTGNSPLHF; CDR3 DNA: TGCAGCGTTAGGACAGGGACGACTGGGAATTCACCCCTCCACTTT
J gene: TRBJ1-1; V gene: TRBV29-1; D gene: NA; clone size: few; CDR3 protein: CSVPGTPFAHEAFF; CDR3 DNA: TGCAGCGTGCCCGGGACACCTTTCGCCCATGAAGCTTTCTTT